Listed below are T cell receptor beta chains from one sample, sequenced in a study of CD8 T cells in ankylosing spondylitis. TCRdb passed the 5' RACE reads through MiXCR, listing each CDR3 protein once. The profile shows about 400,000 distinct CDR3 sequences, 20% to 25% of them singletons. The sequenced sample was blood, either unsorted or a sorted T cell fraction (not recorded which). The receptor set was obtained from a male donor with ankylosing spondylitis. CDR3s include the opening cysteine and the closing phenylalanine or tryptophan. Each record gives: D gene, V gene, J gene, clone size, CDR3 protein, CDR3 DNA. The D gene is left open where the match is weak. The size of a clone is reported for some rows only, either as once, few or many, or as a class for expanded clones.

NA	TRBV12-3/TRBV12-4	TRBJ2-5	NA	CASSLEALGRRETQYF	TGTGCCAGCAGTTTAGAAGCGCTGGGAAGGAGAGAGACCCAGTACTTC
TRBD2	TRBV18	TRBJ2-2	few	CASSPPGLAGSVGELFF	TGTGCCAGCTCACCACCGGGACTAGCGGGATCGGTCGGGGAGCTGTTTTTT
NA	TRBV5-1	TRBJ1-4	NA	CASSLGPEDEKLFF	TGCGCCAGCAGCTTGGGACCGGAGGATGAAAAACTGTTTTTT
NA	TRBV5-1	TRBJ1-2	NA	CASSLDTTRGWYGYTF	TGCGCCAGCAGCTTGGATACCACCCGGGGGTGGTATGGCTACACCTTC
TRBD1	TRBV29-1	TRBJ2-2	many	CSVGDSVRFNTGELFF	TGCAGCGTTGGGGACAGTGTACGCTTTAACACCGGGGAGCTGTTTTTT
NA	TRBV12-3/TRBV12-4	TRBJ1-1	NA	CASSYVPGAGTEAFF	TGTGCCAGCAGCTACGTACCAGGGGCAGGCACTGAAGCTTTCTTT
NA	TRBV12-3/TRBV12-4	TRBJ1-1	many	CASSFRRLDTEAFF	TGTGCCAGCAGCTTTCGTAGGTTGGACACTGAAGCTTTCTTT
TRBD1	TRBV16	TRBJ1-5	NA	CASSQYATGNQPQHF	TGTGCCAGCAGCCAATACGCGACAGGGAATCAGCCCCAGCATTTT
NA	TRBV6-1	TRBJ1-1	NA	CASRATGITEAFF	TGTGCCAGCAGGGCGACAGGAATCACTGAAGCTTTCTTT
NA	TRBV11-3	TRBJ2-1	NA	CASSWGAPSYNEQFF	TGTGCCAGCAGCTGGGGGGCTCCCTCCTACAATGAGCAGTTCTTC
NA	TRBV12-3/TRBV12-4	TRBJ1-1	few	CASLGRQKDQEAFF	TGTGCCAGCCTCGGCCGACAGAAAGACCAAGAAGCTTTCTTT
NA	TRBV4-3	TRBJ1-5	NA	CASSQTSFNQPQHF	TGCGCCAGCAGCCAAACCTCCTTCAATCAGCCCCAGCATTTT
NA	TRBV2	TRBJ1-4	NA	CAGGGATNEKLFF	TGTGCCGGCGGAGGGGCAACTAATGAAAAACTGTTTTTT
NA	TRBV11-3	TRBJ2-7	NA	CASSRWDRQRAYEQYF	TGTGCCAGCAGCCGATGGGATCGACAGAGAGCTTACGAGCAGTACTTC
TRBD2	TRBV5-1	TRBJ2-1	NA	CASASGTSGVSSYNEQFF	TGCGCCAGCGCCTCCGGGACTAGCGGGGTCAGCTCCTACAATGAGCAGTTCTTC
NA	TRBV15	TRBJ2-1	NA	CATSRGSLDFDNEQFF	TGTGCCACCAGCAGAGGCAGTTTGGACTTCGACAATGAGCAGTTCTTC
TRBD2	TRBV19	TRBJ2-5	NA	CASSPTSGSLETQYF	TGTGCCAGTAGTCCGACTAGCGGGAGTTTGGAGACCCAGTACTTC
NA	TRBV6-1	TRBJ2-7	many	CASSPGFNSYEQYF	TGTGCCAGCAGCCCGGGTTTTAACTCCTACGAGCAGTACTTC
NA	TRBV11-2	TRBJ1-1	few	CASSLGRGDGTEAFF	TGTGCCAGCAGCTTAGGCAGAGGGGACGGAACTGAAGCTTTCTTT
TRBD2	TRBV12-3/TRBV12-4	TRBJ2-1	NA	CASSPRGSGRRNEQFF	TGTGCCAGCAGTCCTCGCGGTAGCGGGAGGCGAAATGAGCAGTTCTTC
NA	TRBV5-1	TRBJ2-1	NA	CASSLVRNLYNEQFF	TGCGCCAGCAGCTTGGTCCGTAACCTTTACAATGAGCAGTTCTTC
TRBD1	TRBV5-1	TRBJ1-1	NA	CASSPGTAREAFF	TGCGCCAGCAGCCCTGGGACAGCCCGTGAAGCTTTCTTT
NA	TRBV20-1	TRBJ2-1	few	CSARAESWSSYNEQFF	TGCAGTGCTAGAGCTGAGTCTTGGAGCTCCTACAATGAGCAGTTCTTC
NA	TRBV12-3/TRBV12-4	TRBJ1-1	few	CASSLGAIPNGKAFF	TGTGCCAGCAGTTTAGGGGCCATCCCAAACGGAAAAGCTTTCTTT
TRBD1	TRBV3-1	TRBJ1-1	many	CASSRDRVTEAFF	TGTGCCAGCAGTCGCGACAGGGTTACTGAAGCTTTCTTT
TRBD2	TRBV6-1	TRBJ2-1	NA	CASQGLAKNEQFF	TGTGCCAGCCAAGGACTAGCGAAGAATGAGCAGTTCTTC
TRBD1	TRBV20-1	TRBJ1-2	NA	CSAPRGTGELYGYTF	TGCAGCGCCCCCAGAGGGACAGGGGAGCTTTATGGCTACACCTTC
NA	TRBV12-3/TRBV12-4	TRBJ2-5	NA	CASSFAGIGTQYF	TGTGCCAGCAGTTTTGCGGGGATTGGGACCCAGTACTTC
NA	TRBV7-9	TRBJ2-2	NA	CASRGSNTGELFF	TGTGCCAGCAGGGGGTCAAACACCGGGGAGCTGTTTTTT
TRBD1	TRBV12-3/TRBV12-4	TRBJ2-7	NA	CASSYLGQISYEQYF	TGTGCCAGCAGTTACCTGGGACAGATCTCCTACGAGCAGTACTTC
NA	TRBV4-2	TRBJ2-3	few	CASSQDHGGSTDTQYF	TGTGCCAGCAGCCAAGACCATGGCGGTAGCACAGATACGCAGTATTTT
NA	TRBV20-1	TRBJ2-3	NA	CSAGGFLADTQYF	TGCAGTGCTGGGGGGTTTTTGGCAGATACGCAGTATTTT
NA	TRBV15	TRBJ1-5	few	CATSRDRAEPQHF	TGTGCCACCAGCAGAGATCGCGCGGAGCCCCAGCATTTT
TRBD1	TRBV5-6	TRBJ2-7	once	CASSLALGQGRQEYF	TGTGCCAGCAGCTTAGCCCTCGGACAGGGACGACAAGAGTACTTC
NA	TRBV3-1	TRBJ1-6	few	CATSSRDRNSPLHF	TGTGCCACCAGTTCCCGGGACCGTAATTCACCCCTCCACTTT
NA	TRBV20-1	TRBJ2-2	few	CSARGRETGELFF	TGCAGTGCTAGGGGGCGGGAAACCGGGGAGCTGTTTTTT
NA	TRBV6-1	TRBJ1-1	NA	CASIEWVTEAFF	TGTGCCAGCATCGAATGGGTCACTGAAGCTTTCTTT
NA	TRBV6-1	TRBJ1-1	NA	CASSLGTFGEAFF	TGTGCCAGCAGTCTCGGGACCTTCGGGGAAGCTTTCTTT
NA	TRBV20-1	TRBJ2-5	NA	CSAHPGPRALGTQYF	TGCAGTGCCCACCCGGGACCTAGGGCTTTGGGGACCCAGTACTTC
NA	TRBV6-1	TRBJ1-5	once	CASRASPWQPQHF	TGTGCCAGCAGAGCCAGTCCCTGGCAGCCCCAGCATTTT
NA	TRBV11-2	TRBJ1-1	few	CASSTRADTEAFF	TGTGCCAGCAGCACCAGGGCGGACACTGAAGCTTTCTTT
NA	TRBV7-9	TRBJ1-3	NA	CASSFGFSPAGNTIYF	TGTGCCAGCAGCTTCGGGTTTTCCCCGGCTGGAAACACCATATATTTT
NA	TRBV10-3	TRBJ1-2	few	CAISESPGQGYTF	TGTGCCATCAGTGAGTCGCCAGGCCAAGGCTACACCTTC
NA	TRBV5-1	TRBJ2-3	few	CASSPTGVAEQGDTQYF	TGCGCCAGCAGCCCCACAGGGGTAGCGGAGCAGGGAGATACGCAGTATTTT
NA	TRBV11-3	TRBJ2-4	few	CASSLHSAVNIQYF	TGTGCCAGCAGCTTACACTCAGCAGTAAACATTCAGTACTTC
NA	TRBV5-1	TRBJ1-3	few	CASSPRLTPGNTIYF	TGCGCCAGCAGCCCCCGTCTGACGCCTGGAAACACCATATATTTT
NA	TRBV5-1	TRBJ2-3	NA	CASNDLITDTQYF	TGCGCCAGCAACGACTTGATCACAGATACGCAGTATTTT
NA	TRBV7-8	TRBJ2-5	NA	CASSLFAGGQETQYF	TGTGCCAGCAGCTTATTTGCGGGCGGACAAGAGACCCAGTACTTC
NA	TRBV20-1	TRBJ2-7	few	CSARADPYEQYF	TGCAGTGCTAGGGCGGACCCTTACGAGCAGTACTTC
NA	TRBV27	TRBJ1-2	NA	CASSLSISNGVYGYTF	TGTGCCAGCAGTTTATCGATATCGAACGGCGTCTATGGCTACACCTTC
TRBD2	TRBV20-1	TRBJ2-1	many	CSVLTGTSGRAVGYNEQFF	TGCAGTGTCCTGACCGGGACTAGCGGGAGGGCTGTCGGATACAATGAGCAGTTCTTC
TRBD2	TRBV27	TRBJ2-1	NA	CASSYTSVASYNEQFF	TGTGCCAGCAGCTATACTAGCGTAGCATCCTACAATGAGCAGTTCTTC
NA	TRBV29-1	TRBJ1-1	few	CSVSRAGMNTEAFF	TGCAGCGTGTCCAGGGCGGGAATGAACACTGAAGCTTTCTTT